Presented here are 19 T cell receptor beta chains from one specimen sequenced in a study of cytomegalovirus exposure and HLA in healthy donors. PCR used 60 Vbeta primers and 13 Jbeta primers. The data were produced by immunoSEQ multiplex PCR, yet TCRdb's version contains in-frame clones alone and is incomplete. This sample has about 140,000 clones; approximately 78% occur once, and the top ten carry less than 3%. Material for sequencing was PBMCs. Receptors were obtained from a female donor in good health and CMV-seronegative.

The chain carries TRBV6-1 and TRBJ1-5; D is unresolved. Germline CDR1 reads MNHNS; CDR2 reads SASEGT. The CDR3 extends over 15 amino acids. Trimming removed 6 bases at V and 0 bases at J, with 12 bases between. The CDR3 region is CASRAVAHSNQPQHF. CDR3 nucleotides: TGTGCCAGCAGAGCAGTAGCTCATAGCAATCAGCCCCAGCATTTT.

V is TRBV5-1 and J is TRBJ1-4; possible D gene TRBD1, 6 bases. This CDR3 is built from 15 residues. From germline, CDR1 is SGHRS and CDR2 YFSETQ. The V and J ends lost 4 bases and 8 bases respectively, with 18 bases between them. The CDR3: CASSQDRFIDEKLFF. The DNA of the CDR3 is TGCGCCAGCAGCCAGGACAGATTTATAGACGAAAAACTGTTTTTT.

The V and J genes are TRBV5-1 and TRBJ2-1; D is undetermined. This CDR3 comprises 13 residues. From germline, CDR1 is SGHRS and CDR2 YFSETQ. V shed 0 bases and J shed 8 bases, with 9 bases lying between them. The CDR3 DNA is TGCGCCAGCAGCTTGGAACATGGCTATGAGCAGTTCTTC. It specifies CASSLEHGYEQFF.

This clone was seen once. J is TRBJ1-1 and V is TRBV27, with 11 nucleotides matching TRBD1. The germline gives CDR1 MNHEY, CDR2 SMNVEV (reference sequence). V shed 4 bases and J 0 bases; nucleotides not matched to a gene: 10. The CDR3 is 18 residues long. The CDR3 sequence: CASSYTPGTGGMNTEAFF. The CDR3 region has the DNA TGTGCCAGCAGTTACACCCCCGGGACAGGGGGAATGAACACTGAAGCTTTCTTT.

The chain couples TRBV4-3 to TRBJ2-1; D might be TRBD1 (6 bases). The V and J ends lost 1 base and 1 base respectively, with 8 bases between them. The CDR3 loop spans 15 amino acids. CDR1 LGHNA and CDR2 YSLEER come from the germline V gene. CDR3 sequence: CASSQVGGSYNEQFF. CDR3 DNA: TGCGCCAGCAGCCAAGTAGGGGGATCCTACAATGAGCAGTTCTTC.

This chain links TRBV6-6 with TRBJ2-6; perhaps TRBD1 as D (6 bases). The CDR3 spans 16 residues. V was clipped by 4 bases and J by 0 bases, with 10 bases between them. Germline V gives CDR1 MNHNY, CDR2 SVGAGI (reference sequence). The DNA for the CDR3 is TGTGCCAGCAGTTCCGCAGGGGTCTCTGGGGCCAACGTCCTGACTTTC. Translated, it gives CASSSAGVSGANVLTF.

This rearrangement joins TRBV6-5 to TRBJ1-1, with TRBD1 matching 7 bases. The CDR3 contains 15 residues. J was trimmed by 1 base and V by 0 bases; bases with no gene match: 2. CDR1 is MNHEY and CDR2 is SVGAGI in the germline V gene. CDR3 in DNA: TGTGCCAGCAGTTACTCAGGGGGCGCGAACACTGAAGCTTTCTTT. Amino acid sequence: CASSYSGGANTEAFF.

The chain links TRBV10-3 to TRBJ1-4; 7 nucleotides align to TRBD1. The CDR3 length is 14 residues. Germline trimming cut 6 bases from V and 2 bases from J; bases unmatched to any gene: 3. Germline V gene data show CDR1 as ENHRY and CDR2 as SYGVKD. DNA of the CDR3: TGTGCCATCAGCGCGGGACAGACTAATGAAAAACTGTTTTTT. This codes for CAISAGQTNEKLFF.

As DNA, the CDR3 is TGCGCCAGCGGCCCGGGACTTATGGACACCGGGGAGCTGTTTTTT. Its protein product is CASGPGLMDTGELFF. The V gene is TRBV5-1, the J gene TRBJ2-2, with D tentatively TRBD2 (6 bases). Trimming stripped 7 bases from V and 3 bases from J, with 16 bases between. The CDR3 loop spans 15 amino acids. The germline CDR1 and CDR2 sequences are SGHRS and YFSETQ.

This clone was picked up a small number of times. The rearrangement uses TRBV5-5 and TRBJ1-5; 7 bases are shared with TRBD1. V shed 3 bases and J 0 bases; nucleotides not matched to a gene: 3. Germline CDR1 is SGHKS and CDR2 is YYEKEE (reference sequence). The length of the CDR3 is 15 residues. CDR3 in DNA: TGTGCCAGCAGCTCGACAGGGAATAGCAATCAGCCCCAGCATTTT. This encodes CASSSTGNSNQPQHF.

V usage is TRBV4-3 and J usage is TRBJ1-2; D might be TRBD1 (5 bases). CDR3 length: 16 residues. Trimming cost V 1 base and J 2 bases, with 14 bases left between them. CDR1 is LGHNA, CDR2 YSLEER, per germline. In nucleotides, the CDR3 is TGCGCCAGCAGCCAAGGCGGGGGGGACTTAAACTATGGCTACACCTTC. Protein product: CASSQGGGDLNYGYTF.

The chain is built from TRBV6-5 and TRBJ1-5; perhaps TRBD1 as D (5 bases). V shed 5 bases and J shed 5 bases, with 13 bases lying between them. The CDR3 consists of 14 residues. Per the germline V gene, CDR1 is MNHEY and CDR2 is SVGAGI. The CDR3 loop reads CASSMTALYQPQHF. Here the CDR3 DNA reads TGTGCCAGCAGTATGACAGCTTTATATCAGCCCCAGCATTTT.

Notes on this clone: A junction boundary mismatches the germline segment, possibly from a read error. This chain connects TRBV7-7 to TRBJ2-3; D is uncertain. The CDR3 consists of 13 residues. Germline CDR1 and CDR2: SSHAT and FNYEAQ (reference sequence). CDR3 loop: CASSLAPADTQYF. As DNA, the CDR3 is TGTGCTAGCAGCTTAGCTCCAGCAGATACGCAGTATTTT. Based on the CDR3 plus reference TRBV7-7 and TRBJ2-3, the full variable domain is GAGVSQSPRYKVTKRGQDVTLRCDPISSHATLYWYQQALGQGPEFLTYFNYEAQPDKSGLPSDRFSAERPEGSISTLTIQRTEQRDSAMYRCASSLAPADTQYFGPGTRLTVL.

This clone was detected once. The chain is built from TRBV6-5 and TRBJ2-5; 10 positions agree with TRBD2. The J call may be incorrect, as the DNA end agrees better with TRBJ2-7. The CDR3 has 16 amino acids. Germline V gene sequence: CDR1 MNHEY, CDR2 SVGAGI. The CDR3 nucleotides read TGTGCCAGCAGTTACCGATCAGCGGGAGGGGCCCGCGAGCAGTACTTC. This encodes CASSYRSAGGAREQYF.

J is TRBJ2-5 and V is TRBV10-3; 15 bases map to TRBD2. After removal of 2 bases from V and 8 bases from J, the junction contained 3 bases not matched to a gene. The V gene's germline CDR1 is ENHRY and CDR2 SYGVKD. The CDR3 is 15 amino acids. Here the CDR3 DNA reads TGTGCCATCAGTGAGATGGGACTAGCGGGGGGTACCCAGTACTTC. It yields the protein CAISEMGLAGGTQYF.

A single count supports this clone. This chain uses TRBV13 with TRBJ2-1, with 12 positions matching TRBD2. CDR1 and CDR2 (germline): PRHDT, FYEKMQ (reference sequence). The CDR3 extends over 16 amino acids. Trimming removed 4 bases from V and 3 bases from J; junction bases left unmatched: 4. This CDR3 reads CASSSLTSGSYNEQFF. DNA for the CDR3: TGTGCCAGCAGCTCCCTGACTAGCGGGAGCTACAATGAGCAGTTCTTC.

The rearrangement links TRBV12-5 to TRBJ2-1, with 8 nucleotides matching TRBD2. There are 16 residues in the CDR3. CDR1 is LGHNT, CDR2 FRNRAP, per germline. With 6 bases clipped from V and 4 bases from J, the junction kept 11 bases outside the gene matches. CDR3 in amino acids: CASGALGAGVYNEQFF. Written as DNA, the CDR3 is TGTGCTAGTGGGGCGTTAGGAGCGGGGGTATACAATGAGCAGTTCTTC.

The chain carries TRBV15 and TRBJ1-6, with 7 nucleotides matching TRBD1. The J segment lost 7 bases and the V segment lost 3 bases, leaving 12 bases of the junction unmatched. The CDR3 has 17 residues. Germline-derived CDR1 and CDR2 are LNHNV and YYDKDF (reference sequence). The DNA of the CDR3 is TGTGCCACCAGCAGCTTCGGGACAGCGGCTAACAATTCACCCCTCCACTTT. The encoded protein is CATSSFGTAANNSPLHF.

This chain links TRBV6-1 with TRBJ2-7, with 7 bases aligning to TRBD2. This CDR3 contains 14 residues. Germline V CDR1 and CDR2: MNHNS, SASEGT. The junction had 8 bases not matched to a gene; V was cut back by 5 bases and J by 4 bases. The CDR3 reads CASSPGLVGYEQYF. The CDR3 coding sequence is TGTGCCAGCAGTCCCGGACTAGTGGGTTACGAGCAGTACTTC.